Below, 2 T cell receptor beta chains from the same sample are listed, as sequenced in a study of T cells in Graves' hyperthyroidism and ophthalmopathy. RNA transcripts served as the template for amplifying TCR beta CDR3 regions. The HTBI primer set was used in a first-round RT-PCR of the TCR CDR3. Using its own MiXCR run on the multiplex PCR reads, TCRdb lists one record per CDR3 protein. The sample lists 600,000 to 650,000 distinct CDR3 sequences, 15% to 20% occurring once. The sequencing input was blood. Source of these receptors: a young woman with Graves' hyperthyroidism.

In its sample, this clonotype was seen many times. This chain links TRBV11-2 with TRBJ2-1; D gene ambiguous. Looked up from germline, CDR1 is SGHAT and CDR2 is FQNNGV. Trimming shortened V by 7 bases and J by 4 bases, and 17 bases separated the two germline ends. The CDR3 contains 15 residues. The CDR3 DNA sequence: TGTGCCAGCATCGAGAACCTGAACAGTTACAATGAGCAGTTCTTC. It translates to CASIENLNSYNEQFF.

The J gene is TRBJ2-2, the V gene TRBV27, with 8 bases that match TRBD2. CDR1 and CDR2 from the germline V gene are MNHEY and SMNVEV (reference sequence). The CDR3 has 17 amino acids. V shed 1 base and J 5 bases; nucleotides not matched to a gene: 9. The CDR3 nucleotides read TGTGCCAGCAGTTTATTTCCGGGACTAGTGGGAACCGGGGAGCTGTTTTTT. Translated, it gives CASSLFPGLVGTGELFF.